This TCR beta chain appears in the sequencing data of a study of technical replicates of blood from a handful of donors. The assay was immunoSEQ multiplex PCR, and TCRdb's table has in-frame clones only and misses some. Of some 83,000 clones listed, approximately 90% are singletons. The sample consisted of T cells isolated from PBMCs. This TCR was sampled from a human donor in good health.

The CDR3 bases are TGTGCCAGCAGTGAAGTCAGTGCGGACGAGCAGTACTTC. This sequence encodes CASSEVSADEQYF. The genes are TRBV6-1 and TRBJ2-7; unclear D gene. Germline V gene data show CDR1 as MNHNS and CDR2 as SASEGT. V lost 1 base to trimming and J lost 5 bases, with 9 bases between them. The CDR3 runs 13 residues.